This T cell receptor (beta chain) appears in the sequencing data of a study of T-cell memory formation after mild COVID-19. TCRdb independently ran MiXCR on the 5' RACE reads; one entry per CDR3 protein. The data hold 400,000 or so distinct CDR3 sequences, with around 20% observed a single time. The V and J ends lost 4 bases and 7 bases respectively, with 16 bases between them. The CDR3 loop spans 14 amino acids. Germline values: CDR1 SGHTA, CDR2 FQGNSA. Sequences were obtained from PBMCs or a T cell subset sorted from them (not recorded which). The receptor comes from an adult woman who had mild COVID-19 (a few samples of this study predate the infection). Cell type and time point are not known. This chain uses TRBV7-2 with TRBJ1-2; tentatively, D is TRBD1 (6 bases). The CDR3: CASSSSQGFSGYTF. DNA for the CDR3: TGTGCCAGCAGCTCTTCCCAGGGGTTCTCTGGCTACACCTTC.